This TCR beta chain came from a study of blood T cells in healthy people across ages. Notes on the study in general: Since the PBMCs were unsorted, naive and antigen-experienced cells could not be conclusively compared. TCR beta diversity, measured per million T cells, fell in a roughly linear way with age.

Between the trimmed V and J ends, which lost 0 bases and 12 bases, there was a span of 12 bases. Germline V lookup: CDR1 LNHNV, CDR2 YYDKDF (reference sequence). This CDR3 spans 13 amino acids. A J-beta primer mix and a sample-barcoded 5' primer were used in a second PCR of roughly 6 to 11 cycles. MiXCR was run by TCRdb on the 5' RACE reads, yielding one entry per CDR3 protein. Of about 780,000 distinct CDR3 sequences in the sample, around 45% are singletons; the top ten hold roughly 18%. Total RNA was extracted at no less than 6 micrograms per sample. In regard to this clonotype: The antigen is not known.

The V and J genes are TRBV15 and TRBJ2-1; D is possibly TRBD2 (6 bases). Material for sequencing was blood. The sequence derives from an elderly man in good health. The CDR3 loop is CATSRDQGGMQFF. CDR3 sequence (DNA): TGTGCCACCAGCAGAGATCAGGGCGGGATGCAGTTCTTC.